The clone carrying this TCR beta chain was observed many times. This entry is derived from a study of read filtering for tumor transcriptome and immune sequencing. For the study at large: R-ISS stage counts were 8 or 9 for I, 15 to 20 for II, six or seven for III. Transcriptome libraries were built from DNase-treated RNA.

At the time of active disease, bone marrow was collected from every patient. This CDR3 comprises 14 residues. Germline loops: CDR1 DFQATT, CDR2 SNEGSKA (reference sequence). The V end lost 5 bases, the J end lost 6 bases, and 19 bases lay between the germline ends. From 300 to 450 ng of RNA, a library with molecular barcoded alpha/delta and beta/gamma adaptors was made. TCRdb re-analysed the reads in MiXCR, keeping a single row per CDR3 protein. This sample has around 140,000 distinct CDR3 sequences, with roughly 13% found just once. Material: a population of CD138-negative cells sorted from bone marrow. The clonotype originates from a donor at least 40 years old with multiple myeloma. The genes are TRBV20-1 and TRBJ2-5; the D gene is possibly TRBD2 (6 bases). DNA for the CDR3: TGCAGTGCTTCGGACTATACGCCCAGTCAGACCCAGTACTTC. This translates into CSASDYTPSQTQYF.